The 21 T cell receptor beta chains in this list originate from one sample, sequenced in a study of shared clonotypes between healthy human individuals. Sequenced by immunoSEQ multiplex PCR; TCRdb stores in-frame clones only, minus some. The sample lists approximately 1,500,000 clones; around 98% were seen once. The sample taken for sequencing was naive CD4+ T cells sorted from blood. This sample's subset: CD45RA+ positively selected. The receptors here all came from a man aged 30-40 years in good health.

This clone was picked up one time. The chain carries TRBV27 and TRBJ1-3; 9 nucleotides agree with TRBD1. J gave up 2 bases and V 6 bases, and 8 bases lay outside the gene matches. The CDR3 has 16 residues. CDR1 is MNHEY and CDR2 is SMNVEV in the germline V gene (reference sequence). For the CDR3, the DNA is TGTGCCAGCAGCCTAACACAGGGGGCAGCTGGAAACACCATATATTTT. As protein: CASSLTQGAAGNTIYF.

The chain links TRBV5-1 to TRBJ1-2; D remains unclear. Looked up from germline, CDR1 is SGHRS and CDR2 is YFSETQ. This CDR3 is 15 amino acids long. V was shortened by 2 bases and J by 8 bases, with 19 bases between the two germline ends. The CDR3 protein is CASSLENASVGGYTF. Written as DNA, the CDR3 is TGCGCCAGCAGCTTAGAGAATGCATCCGTGGGGGGCTACACCTTC. The complete variable domain, with remaining parts taken from reference TRBV5-1 and TRBJ1-2, reads KAGVTQTPRYLIKTRGQQVTLSCSPISGHRSVSWYQQTPGQGLQFLFEYFSETQRNKGNFPGRFSGRQFSNSRSEMNVSTLELGDSALYLCASSLENASVGGYTFGSGTRLTVV.

The chain carries TRBV15 and TRBJ2-1; 15 nucleotides match TRBD2. V dropped 0 bases and J dropped 7; count of bases not matched to a gene: 16. The CDR3 has 21 residues. CDR1 and CDR2 from the germline V gene are LNHNV and YYDKDF (reference sequence). CDR3 coding DNA: TGTGCCACCAGCAGAGAGAGGAAACTCGGGACTAGCGGGAGGCAAAGGAATGAGCAGTTCTTC. As protein: CATSRERKLGTSGRQRNEQFF.

Written as DNA, the CDR3 is TGTGCCAGCATACAGCAGGGTTCGTACGAGCAGTACTTC. This gives the protein CASIQQGSYEQYF. The rearrangement links TRBV6-6 to TRBJ2-7; D may be TRBD1 (5 bases). CDR1 MNHNY and CDR2 SVGAGI come from the germline V gene (reference sequence). Trimming pared 7 bases from V and 4 bases from J, leaving 14 bases between. The CDR3 has 13 residues.

CDR3 protein: CASSIGGVRETQYF. The CDR3 DNA reads TGTGCCAGTAGTATTGGGGGGGTACGAGAGACCCAGTACTTC. The rearrangement uses TRBV19 and TRBJ2-5; 7 bases fit TRBD2. The J segment lost 4 bases and the V segment lost 3 bases, leaving 5 bases of the junction unmatched. The germline CDR1 and CDR2 sequences are LNHDA and SQIVND (reference sequence). The CDR3 runs 14 residues.

CDR3 nucleotide sequence: TGTGCCAGCAGCTACGTCCCCTACAATGAGCAGTTCTTC. Protein sequence: CASSYVPYNEQFF. The V and J genes are TRBV7-7 and TRBJ2-1; D unresolved. With 4 bases removed from V and 2 bases from J, the gap between germline ends came to 6 bases. CDR1 is SSHAT, CDR2 FNYEAQ, per germline (reference sequence). This CDR3 comprises 13 residues.

The genes are TRBV29-1 and TRBJ2-7, with D possibly TRBD1 on 6 matching bases. The ends were cut back, 7 bases at V and 3 bases at J, with 10 bases in the middle. CDR3 length: 11 residues. Germline CDR1 is SQVTM and CDR2 is ANQGSEA. The CDR3: CSAIQGYEQYF. As DNA, the CDR3 is TGCAGCGCCATACAGGGCTACGAGCAGTACTTC.

The rearrangement links TRBV7-7 to TRBJ2-1; D is ambiguous. This CDR3 contains 13 residues. Trimming removed 2 bases at V and 3 bases at J, with 5 bases between. Per germline, CDR1 SSHAT and CDR2 FNYEAQ (reference sequence). Written as DNA, the CDR3 is TGTGCCAGCAGCTTATACAGCTACAATGAGCAGTTCTTC. It encodes CASSLYSYNEQFF.

The CDR3: CATTGDWSYGYTF. The CDR3 nucleotides read TGTGCCACCACAGGGGACTGGAGCTATGGCTACACCTTC. This chain connects TRBV19 to TRBJ1-2, with 7 bases identical to TRBD1. CDR3 length equals 13 residues. Per germline, CDR1 LNHDA and CDR2 SQIVND (reference sequence). With V trimmed by 10 bases and J by 4 bases, 9 bases remained unmatched.

This clone came up a few times. The genes are TRBV4-1 and TRBJ1-1, with D possibly TRBD1 on 6 matching bases. This CDR3 comprises 12 residues. Germline V gene sequence: CDR1 MGHRA, CDR2 YSYEKL. V lost 4 bases and J 5 bases, leaving 8 bases between the germline ends. The CDR3 region is CASSPQGTEAFF. The CDR3 DNA follows: TGCGCCAGCAGCCCACAGGGAACTGAAGCTTTCTTT.

The rearrangement links TRBV5-1 to TRBJ1-2; 7 bases fit TRBD1. J lost 2 bases, V lost 4 bases, and 8 bases had no gene match. Germline CDR1 reads SGHRS; CDR2 reads YFSETQ. The CDR3 loop spans 15 amino acids. DNA for the CDR3: TGCGCCAGCAGCGGCACAGGGGCGGAAAACTATGGCTACACCTTC. This gives the protein CASSGTGAENYGYTF.

Comment on this clone: The same CDR3 also results from other DNA sequences found in this sample. The genes are TRBV18 and TRBJ2-5, with a possible D match to TRBD1 (6 bases). Germline CDR1 reads KGHSH; CDR2 reads LQKENI. Trimming took off 3 bases at V and 2 bases at J, with 7 bases between the two ends. The CDR3 has 13 residues. The CDR3 here is CASSPTGQETQYF. The DNA for the CDR3 is TGTGCCAGCTCACCGACAGGTCAAGAGACCCAGTACTTC.

The gene calls are TRBV13 and TRBJ1-3; the D gene is possibly TRBD1 (6 bases). The CDR3 has 15 amino acids. Trimming shortened V by 5 bases and J by 0 bases, and 11 bases separated the two germline ends. CDR1 PRHDT and CDR2 FYEKMQ come from the germline V gene (reference sequence). The CDR3 reads CASSASGDSGNTIYF. CDR3 nucleotide sequence: TGTGCCAGCAGCGCCTCAGGGGACTCTGGAAACACCATATATTTT.

The chain links TRBV7-7 to TRBJ2-5; D unclear. CDR1 SSHAT and CDR2 FNYEAQ come from the germline V gene (reference sequence). The CDR3 has 14 amino acids. Deletions cut 5 bases from V and 1 base from J, with 11 bases between. This chain's CDR3 is CASSPGPIQETQYF. The CDR3 region has the DNA TGTGCCAGCAGCCCCGGACCGATCCAAGAGACCCAGTACTTC.

The chain uses TRBV29-1 and TRBJ1-3; D ambiguous. This CDR3 is built from 11 residues. V lost 6 bases and J 5 bases, leaving 8 bases between the germline ends. Germline CDR1 is SQVTM and CDR2 is ANQGSEA. For the CDR3, the DNA is TGCAGCGTGGTAGAGAGAAACACCATATATTTT. This gives the protein CSVVERNTIYF.

CDR3 nucleotides: TGCAGCGTTGGGGGAGCGGGAGGGCAAGAGACCCAGTACTTC. Its protein product is CSVGGAGGQETQYF. This chain joins TRBV29-1 and TRBJ2-5; 10 bases agree with TRBD2. The CDR3 spans 14 residues. V lost 4 bases, J lost 2 bases, and 4 bases stayed unmatched. CDR1 and CDR2 (germline): SQVTM, ANQGSEA.

The CDR3 loop reads CASSFTSTHNEQFF. The CDR3 DNA reads as TGTGCCAGCAGCTTTACGTCGACCCACAATGAGCAGTTCTTC. V and J are TRBV7-3 and TRBJ2-1; D gene unclear. The V end was cut by 3 bases, the J end by 5 bases, with 11 bases between. The CDR3 loop spans 14 amino acids. The germline V gene has CDR1 SGHTA and CDR2 FQGTGA.

The chain is built from TRBV10-3 and TRBJ2-7; 10 positions agree with TRBD1. Trimming at V came to 7 bases and at J to 6 bases, leaving 9 bases not matched to a gene. Germline CDR1 and CDR2: ENHRY and SYGVKD. The CDR3 spans 14 residues. The CDR3, as DNA: TGTGCCATCAATACCGGGACAGGGGTCGGCGAGCAGTACTTC. Amino acid sequence: CAINTGTGVGEQYF.

The V and J genes are TRBV28 and TRBJ2-1; the match to TRBD1 covers 11 bases. Germline CDR1 MDHEN, CDR2 SYDVKM. CDR3 length equals 22 residues. With V trimmed by 1 base and J by 0 bases, 17 bases remained unmatched. The CDR3 bases are TGTGCCAGCAGTTTATTTGTGGGGAGCAGGACAGGGGGCGTGAACTCCTACAATGAGCAGTTCTTC. It specifies CASSLFVGSRTGGVNSYNEQFF.

The rearrangement links TRBV30 to TRBJ2-1; D may be TRBD2 (6 bases). CDR1 and CDR2 (germline): GTSNPN, SVGIG (reference sequence). The CDR3 runs to 14 residues. Trimming took 2 bases from V and 4 from J, leaving 12 bases between them. CDR3 protein: CAWSQGLLYNEQFF. Written as DNA, the CDR3 is TGTGCCTGGAGTCAGGGACTTTTATACAATGAGCAGTTCTTC.

V and J are TRBV19 and TRBJ1-2, with 7 bases identical to TRBD1. The length of the CDR3 is 16 residues. Germline loops: CDR1 LNHDA, CDR2 SQIVND (reference sequence). With V trimmed by 10 bases and J by 0 bases, 14 bases remained unmatched. This chain's CDR3 is CATKPRQGNTNYGYTF. CDR3 DNA sequence: TGTGCCACAAAGCCTAGACAGGGCAATACTAACTATGGCTACACCTTC.